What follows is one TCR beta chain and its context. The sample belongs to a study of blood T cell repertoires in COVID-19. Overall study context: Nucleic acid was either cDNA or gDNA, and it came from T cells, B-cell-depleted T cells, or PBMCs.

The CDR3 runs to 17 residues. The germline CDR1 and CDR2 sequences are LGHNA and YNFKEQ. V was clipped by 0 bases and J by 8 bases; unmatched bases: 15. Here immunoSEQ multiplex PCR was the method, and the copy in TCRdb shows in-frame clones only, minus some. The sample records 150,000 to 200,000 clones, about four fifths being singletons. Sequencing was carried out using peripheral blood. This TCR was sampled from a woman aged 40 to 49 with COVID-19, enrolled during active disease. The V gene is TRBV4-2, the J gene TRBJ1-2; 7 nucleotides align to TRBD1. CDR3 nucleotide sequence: TGTGCCAGCAGCCAAGATCAGTTAGGGGGCGTCGCTAAGGGCTACACCTTC. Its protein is CASSQDQLGGVAKGYTF.